One and the same sample provided the 13 T cell receptor beta chains below, sequenced in a study of T-cell reconstitution after alpha-beta-depleted transplantation in children. As it was prepared, the TCRbeta library received unique molecular identifiers. TCRdb reprocessed the PCR reads with MiXCR, giving one entry per CDR3 protein. The profile shows about 370,000 distinct CDR3 sequences, just over 20% of them singletons. Sequencing was performed on PBMCs from the stem cell graft donor, taken from the stem cell graft. The receptors stem from a human donor who donated a stem cell graft to a child with acute myeloid leukemia.

J is TRBJ2-3 and V is TRBV7-3; tentative D call: TRBD1 (6 bases). In germline, CDR1 is SGHTA, CDR2 FQGTGA. This CDR3 comprises 14 residues. Trimming shortened V by 1 base and J by 4 bases, and 9 bases separated the two germline ends. Written as DNA, the CDR3 is TGTGCCAGCAGCTTAAACAGGGCAGCAGATACGCAGTATTTT. Its protein is CASSLNRAADTQYF.

V and J are TRBV28 and TRBJ2-5, with D perhaps assigned TRBD1 or TRBD2 (6 bases each). Between the trimmed V and J ends, which lost 1 base and 5 bases, there was a span of 11 bases. The germline V gene encodes CDR1 MDHEN and CDR2 SYDVKM. This CDR3 spans 14 amino acids. In DNA form, the CDR3 reads TGTGCCAGCAGTTTATTTCAGGGGAGGGAGACCCAGTACTTC. Protein product: CASSLFQGRETQYF.

This chain uses TRBV6-2 or TRBV6-3 with TRBJ2-7, with D possibly being TRBD1 (5 bases). Looked up from germline, CDR1 is MNHEY and CDR2 is SVGEGT. The germline V and J ends were trimmed by 6 bases and 6 bases, with 9 bases remaining between them. The length of the CDR3 is 11 residues. CDR3 coding DNA: TGTGCCAGCAGAGGACAAGGCGAGCAGTACTTC. Protein: CASRGQGEQYF.

In this sample, this clonotype turned up many times. The rearrangement joins TRBV20-1 to TRBJ2-1, with D possibly called TRBD1 or TRBD2 (5 bases each). The CDR3 sequence is 15 residues long. Trimming stripped 5 bases from V and 6 bases from J, with 20 bases between. Looked up from germline, CDR1 is DFQATT and CDR2 is SNEGSKA (reference sequence). The CDR3 DNA sequence: TGCAGTGCTCCCCTCGTGTGGGAGAGGGGCAATGAGCAGTTCTTC. Protein sequence: CSAPLVWERGNEQFF.

At least ten counts were recorded for this clonotype. The chain carries TRBV20-1 and TRBJ2-1; perhaps TRBD1 as D (5 bases). Deletions cut 4 bases from V and 0 bases from J, with 7 bases between. The CDR3 totals 13 residues. From germline, CDR1 is DFQATT and CDR2 SNEGSKA (reference sequence). The CDR3 nucleotides read TGCAGTGCTATGACAGCCTCCTACAATGAGCAGTTCTTC. Translation: CSAMTASYNEQFF.

This chain joins TRBV7-8 and TRBJ2-1; D is possibly TRBD2 (7 bases). CDR3 length: 14 amino acids. Germline loops: CDR1 SGHVS, CDR2 FQNEAQ. V lost 3 bases and J 7 bases, leaving 13 bases between the germline ends. The chain's CDR3 is CASSLGGLANEQFF. Here the CDR3 DNA reads TGTGCCAGCAGCTTGGGGGGGCTTGCGAATGAGCAGTTCTTC. The whole variable domain, filled in from reference TRBV7-8 and TRBJ2-1, reads GAGVSQSPRYKVAKRGQDVALRCDPISGHVSLFWYQQALGQGPEFLTYFQNEAQLDKSGLPSDRFFAERPEGSVSTLKIQRTQQEDSAVYLCASSLGGLANEQFFGPGTRLTVL.

The V gene is TRBV7-2, the J gene TRBJ2-7; tentatively, D is TRBD2 (5 bases). V was cut by 1 base and J by 6 bases, with 10 bases left in between. From germline, CDR1 is SGHTA and CDR2 FQGNSA. The CDR3 has 13 amino acids. The CDR3 nucleotides are TGTGCCAGCAGCTTAGGTAGCGCCCCCGAGCAGTACTTC. It is translated as CASSLGSAPEQYF.

The chain combines TRBV28 with TRBJ2-3, with D maybe TRBD2 (6 bases). The germline gives CDR1 MDHEN, CDR2 SYDVKM. There are 14 residues in the CDR3. V was pared by 5 bases and J by 5 bases, with 14 bases between. The CDR3 nucleotides are TGTGCCAGCAGTCGCGGGGCCGAGGGAGATACGCAGTATTTT. Translation gives CASSRGAEGDTQYF. Complete variable domain (other parts from reference TRBV28 and TRBJ2-3): DVKVTQSSRYLVKRTGEKVFLECVQDMDHENMFWYRQDPGLGLRLIYFSYDVKMKEKGDIPEGYSVSREKKERFSLILESASTNQTSMYLCASSRGAEGDTQYFGPGTRLTVL.

This clonotype was found once. The chain links TRBV20-1 to TRBJ2-3; 8 bases are shared with TRBD2. This CDR3 is 14 amino acids long. Germline CDR1 is DFQATT and CDR2 is SNEGSKA (reference sequence). V gave up 1 base and J gave up 11 bases; unmatched junction bases: 11. The CDR3 DNA reads as TGCAGTGCTAGAGGGGATCGAGCGGGAGTGGGGCAGTATTTT. Translated, it gives CSARGDRAGVGQYF.

V gene TRBV18 combines with J gene TRBJ2-6, with D perhaps matching TRBD1 (6 bases). CDR1 KGHSH and CDR2 LQKENI come from the germline V gene. This CDR3 is 17 amino acids long. V lost 3 bases and J 2 bases, leaving 14 bases between the germline ends. Here the CDR3 reads CASSPLQGNAGANVLTF. CDR3 DNA sequence: TGTGCCAGCTCACCGCTACAGGGAAACGCTGGGGCCAACGTCCTGACTTTC.

V usage is TRBV12-3 or TRBV12-4 and J usage is TRBJ2-4; 14 bases are a match to TRBD2. This CDR3 has 17 amino acids. V dropped 8 bases and J dropped 1; count of bases not matched to a gene: 7. Here the CDR3 reads CASGGLAGDRAKNIQYF. CDR3 DNA: TGTGCCAGCGGGGGACTAGCGGGAGATCGGGCCAAAAACATTCAGTACTTC.

The chain is built from TRBV28 and TRBJ2-7; D might be TRBD1 (6 bases). V lost 6 bases to trimming and J lost 0 bases, with 15 bases between them. This CDR3 contains 15 residues. Germline V gives CDR1 MDHEN, CDR2 SYDVKM. DNA of the CDR3: TGTGCCAGCAGATTTACAGGGCCGAGCTCCTACGAGCAGTACTTC. Protein: CASRFTGPSSYEQYF.

This rearrangement joins TRBV27 to TRBJ2-5; D perhaps matches TRBD1 (5 bases). The CDR3 covers 16 residues. Per the germline V gene, CDR1 is MNHEY and CDR2 is SMNVEV (reference sequence). Trimming pared 4 bases from V and 2 bases from J, leaving 17 bases between. The DNA for the CDR3 is TGTGCCAGCAGTTCCCTTTCAGGGCAGATACAAGAGACCCAGTACTTC. It encodes CASSSLSGQIQETQYF.